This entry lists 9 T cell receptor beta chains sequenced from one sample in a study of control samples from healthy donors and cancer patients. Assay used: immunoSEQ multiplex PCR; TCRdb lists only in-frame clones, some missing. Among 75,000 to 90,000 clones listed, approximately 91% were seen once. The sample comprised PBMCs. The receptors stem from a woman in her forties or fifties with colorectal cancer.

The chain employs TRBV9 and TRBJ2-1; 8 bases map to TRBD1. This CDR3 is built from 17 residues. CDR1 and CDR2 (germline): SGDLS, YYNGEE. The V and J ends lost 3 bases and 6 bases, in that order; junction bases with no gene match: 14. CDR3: CASSAQNDRGAGNEQFF. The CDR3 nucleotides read TGTGCCAGCAGCGCCCAAAACGACAGGGGAGCTGGCAATGAGCAGTTCTTC.

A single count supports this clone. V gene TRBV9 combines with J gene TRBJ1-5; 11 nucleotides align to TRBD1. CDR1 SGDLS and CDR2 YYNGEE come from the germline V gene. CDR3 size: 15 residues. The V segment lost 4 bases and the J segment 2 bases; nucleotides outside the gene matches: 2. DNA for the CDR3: TGTGCCAGCAGCAAGGGACAGGGGGGCAATCAGCCCCAGCATTTT. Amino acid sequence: CASSKGQGGNQPQHF. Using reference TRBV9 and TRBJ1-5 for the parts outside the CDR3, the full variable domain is DSGVTQTPKHLITATGQRVTLRCSPRSGDLSVYWYQQSLDQGLQFLIQYYNGEERAKGNILERFSAQQFPDLHSELNLSSLELGDSALYFCASSKGQGGNQPQHFGDGTRLSIL.

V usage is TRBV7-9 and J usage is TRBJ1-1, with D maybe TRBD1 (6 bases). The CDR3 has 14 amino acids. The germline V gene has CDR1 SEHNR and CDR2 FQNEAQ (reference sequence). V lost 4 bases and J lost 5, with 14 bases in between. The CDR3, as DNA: TGTGCCAGCAGCTCAACAGGGCCCTCTACTGAAGCTTTCTTT. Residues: CASSSTGPSTEAFF.

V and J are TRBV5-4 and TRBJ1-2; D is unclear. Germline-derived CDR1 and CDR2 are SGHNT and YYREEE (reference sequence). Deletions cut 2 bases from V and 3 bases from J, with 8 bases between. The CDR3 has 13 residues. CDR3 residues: CASSFHEYYGYTF. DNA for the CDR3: TGTGCCAGCAGCTTCCACGAGTACTATGGCTACACCTTC.

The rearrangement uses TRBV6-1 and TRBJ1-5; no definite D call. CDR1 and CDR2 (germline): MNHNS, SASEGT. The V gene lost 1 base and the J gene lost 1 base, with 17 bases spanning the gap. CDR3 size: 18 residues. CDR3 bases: TGTGCCAGCAGTGAAGACATACCACGGAGGGCGAGCAATCAGCCCCAGCATTTT. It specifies CASSEDIPRRASNQPQHF.

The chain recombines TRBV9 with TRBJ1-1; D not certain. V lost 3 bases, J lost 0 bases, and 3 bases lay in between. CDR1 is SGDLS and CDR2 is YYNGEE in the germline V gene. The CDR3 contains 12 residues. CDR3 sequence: CASSALNTEAFF. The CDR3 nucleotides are TGTGCCAGCAGCGCACTGAACACTGAAGCTTTCTTT. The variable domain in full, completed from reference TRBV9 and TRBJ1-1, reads DSGVTQTPKHLITATGQRVTLRCSPRSGDLSVYWYQQSLDQGLQFLIQYYNGEERAKGNILERFSAQQFPDLHSELNLSSLELGDSALYFCASSALNTEAFFGQGTRLTVV.

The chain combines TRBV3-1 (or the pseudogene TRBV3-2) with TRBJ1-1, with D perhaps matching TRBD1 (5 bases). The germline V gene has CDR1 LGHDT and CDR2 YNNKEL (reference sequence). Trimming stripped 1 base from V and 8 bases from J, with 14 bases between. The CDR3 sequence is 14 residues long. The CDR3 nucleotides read TGTGCCAGCAGCCAAGGAGTTGGAAACAGGGAAGCTTTCTTT. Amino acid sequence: CASSQGVGNREAFF.

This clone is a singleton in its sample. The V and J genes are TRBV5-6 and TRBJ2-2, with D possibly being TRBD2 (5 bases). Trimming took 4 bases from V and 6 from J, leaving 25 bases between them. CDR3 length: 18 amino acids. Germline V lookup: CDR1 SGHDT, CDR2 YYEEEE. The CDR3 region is CASSRGTVGLGWPGELFF. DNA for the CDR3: TGTGCCAGCAGCCGGGGTACTGTTGGACTTGGGTGGCCCGGGGAGCTGTTTTTT.

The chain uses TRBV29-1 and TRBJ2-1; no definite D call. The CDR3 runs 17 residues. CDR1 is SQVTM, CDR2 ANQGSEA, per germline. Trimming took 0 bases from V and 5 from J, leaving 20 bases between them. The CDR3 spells CSVEDSVSFPLNNEQFF. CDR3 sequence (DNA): TGCAGCGTTGAAGATAGTGTATCTTTCCCTTTGAACAATGAGCAGTTCTTC.